This T cell receptor (beta chain) was sequenced during a study of cytomegalovirus exposure and HLA in healthy donors. About the study: Early release data held 80 million to 100 million unique TCRs from HLA-typed donors.

To note about this clone: As yet, its antigen is unknown.

Likely unrecorded immune exposures existed in these nominally healthy donors. PCR amplification relied on 60 Vbeta primers (plus 13 Jbeta primers). Sequenced by immunoSEQ multiplex PCR; TCRdb stores in-frame clones only, minus some. Here the sample spans some 160,000 clones, around three quarters being singletons. Study conclusions and caveats: For cytomegalovirus status, the classifier reportedly gave diagnoses with high specificity and sensitivity. Rarity marked most TCR sequences, yet some public TCRs occurred in many donors.

Sequenced: PBMCs. This sequence was found in a woman in her thirties or forties in good health and CMV-seronegative.

The CDR3 nucleotides are TGTGCCAGCAGGACAGGGTTCACTGAAGCTTTCTTT. Translated, it gives CASRTGFTEAFF. The rearrangement uses TRBV27 and TRBJ1-1; 7 bases are shared with TRBD1. Germline V gene data show CDR1 as MNHEY and CDR2 as SMNVEV (reference sequence). The CDR3 length is 12 residues. With 6 bases clipped from V and 4 bases from J, the junction kept 2 bases outside the gene matches.